This paragraph covers one T cell receptor beta chain sequence. The data were taken from a study of T-cell memory formation after mild COVID-19. At the level of the study: Among the donors, TCR clusters were largely specific to each donor.

Germline V CDR1 and CDR2: SGHRS, YFSETQ. Trimming cost V 1 base and J 0 bases, with 4 bases left between them. CDR3 length: 14 amino acids. TCRdb re-called the 5' RACE reads through MiXCR, storing one row per CDR3 protein. This repertoire shows roughly 320,000 distinct CDR3 sequences, 25% to 30% found once; its top ten account for roughly 14%. The chain recombines TRBV5-1 with TRBJ2-2; no definite D call. This clonotype originated in an adult woman who had mild COVID-19 (a few samples of this study predate the infection). Cell type and time point are not known. Sequences were obtained from PBMCs or a T cell subset sorted from them (not recorded which). Here the CDR3 reads CASSLTTNTGELFF. In DNA, the CDR3 is TGCGCCAGCAGCTTGACGACGAACACCGGGGAGCTGTTTTTT. The whole variable domain, remainder taken from reference TRBV5-1 and TRBJ2-2, is KAGVTQTPRYLIKTRGQQVTLSCSPISGHRSVSWYQQTPGQGLQFLFEYFSETQRNKGNFPGRFSGRQFSNSRSEMNVSTLELGDSALYLCASSLTTNTGELFFGEGSRLTVL.